This T cell receptor (beta chain) was recorded in a study of blood T cell repertoires in COVID-19 (dated by TCRdb to 2020 to 2021). At the level of the whole study: Samples from collaborators originated in the United States, Italy and Spain and spanned both the acute and convalescent phases of COVID-19. The material from the prospective study consisted of cDNA or gDNA derived from T cells, B-cell-depleted T cells, or PBMCs. The dataset comprised deeply sampled blood TCRbeta repertoires from subjects exposed to, actively infected with, or recovered from COVID-19. The repertoires were released in a freely available public database intended as a resource for research on the immune response to SARS-CoV-2. Samples were obtained from the ongoing ImmuneRACE study (first 160 participants) and from 950 to 1,500 subjects provided by 6 global collaborators. The sample metadata nearly always contained a de-identified subject ID, COVID-19 status, age in years and sex. HLA class I and class II types, where available, came from metadata supplied by the sample provider rather than from assay-based typing. The investigation overall reported the following: How much clinical and demographic metadata was included differed by source and by participant, and the metadata was provided uncurated.

TCRbeta CDR3 regions were amplified from genomic DNA using the immunoSEQ Assay, a bias-controlled multiplex PCR. The source study handled its data this way. The number of nucleated cells in each sample was estimated by amplification of reference gene primers within the assay. To quantify the absolute abundance of each unique TCRbeta CDR3 rearrangement, sequence reads were collapsed and filtered. For each sample, productive Simpson clonality was calculated as the square root of Simpson's diversity index over productive rearrangements. The source is immuneACCESS, and TCRdb retained only in-frame sequences with V and J called. Part of the clones is not carried over; for the studies checked, unresolved V genes explain less than half of this, and the remainder is unexplained. D and trimming were read from the DNA, whereas the V and J calls and clone size are those reported in that table. This sample gives 180,000 or so clones in total; approximately 88% of them show up just once. Around 13% of the sample is in the top ten clones.

Enrolling through a virtual design, the prospective study's participants ranged in age from roughly 18 to 95 years and lived across more than 20 United States geographic areas. To assign participants to cohorts, the prospective study relied on clinical history that participants themselves reported in a screening survey and a study questionnaire. For ImmuneRACE Cohort 3, a participant was defined as recovered based on two consecutive negative NP/OP PCR tests, clearance by a healthcare professional, or resolution of symptoms. In the prospective study, mobile phlebotomists collected whole blood, serum and a nasopharyngeal or oropharyngeal swab from each participant. Additional blood draws and questionnaires over a 2-month period could optionally be provided by prospective study participants. Blood samples from the prospective study were shipped frozen or at room temperature prior to DNA extraction.

Concerning this clone itself: Its antigen remains unidentified. Base quality data are lacking; no much larger clone is found one base away.

The sequencing input was PBMCs or T cells enriched from blood (not recorded which). This TCR was sampled from a woman aged 60 to 75 who had recovered from COVID-19.

The encoded CDR3 is CSVPSVRLSYNEQFF. The DNA reads TGCAGCGTCCCCAGTGTGAGGCTCTCCTACAATGAGCAGTTCTTC. The chain employs TRBV29-1 and TRBJ2-1; no D gene call is confident. Sequences SQVTM (CDR1) and ANQGSEA (CDR2) are obtained from the germline V gene. Deletion took 6 bases off V and 0 bases off J, with a span of 15 bases between the germline ends. The cysteine opens and the phenylalanine closes a CDR3 of 15 amino acids. Only the CDR3 portion is preserved as DNA: 45 bases, with reading frame beginning at the first base.